The subject of this entry is one T cell receptor beta chain. The antigen is not known. An end of the junction does not agree with germline; a read error may underlie this. The CDR3 loop spans 13 amino acids. Germline V lookup: CDR1 SSHAT, CDR2 FNYEAQ (reference sequence). These data originate in a study of shared clonotypes between healthy human individuals. Regarding the study as a whole: Blood was the sole source, and tissue repertoires probably differ.

Cells designated naive CD8 were CD45RO-negative and were positively selected for CCR7, with terminally differentiated effector memory CD45RA+ cells excluded. Here immunoSEQ multiplex PCR was the method, and the copy in TCRdb shows in-frame clones only, minus some. The sample records more than 600,000 clones, roughly nine tenths being singletons. This receptor was obtained from a man aged 30-40 years in good health. The V and J genes are TRBV7-7 and TRBJ2-2, with D unresolved. Source material: naive CD8+ T cells sorted from blood. The CDR3 here is CASSPLYTGELFF. The CDR3, as DNA: TGTGCTAGCAGCCCACTCTACACCGGGGAGCTGTTTTTT.